Reported below is one T cell receptor beta chain. Its antigen is as yet unknown. These data originate in a study of shared clonotypes between healthy human individuals. Study background: CD4 naive and CD4 memory each took three plates per donor, while CD8 naive took two and CD8 memory one.

Clones were sequenced by immunoSEQ multiplex PCR, and TCRdb holds only the in-frame ones, with some missing. This sample has about 2.4 million clones; around nine tenths occur once, and the top ten carry more than 0.12%. Germline V gene lookup returns CDR1 SQVTM and CDR2 ANQGSEA. With V trimmed by 7 bases and J by 0 bases, 5 bases remained unmatched. The CDR3 is 13 residues long. Study-wide results and limits: Non-shared clonotypes showed lower generation probabilities than clonotypes common to all four donors. It was the few donors that limited the genetic and exposure-history diversity represented.

This chain joins TRBV29-1 and TRBJ1-1; 7 bases line up with TRBD1. The TCR sequence derives from a man aged 18 to 29 in good health. The sequenced sample was naive CD4+ T cells sorted from blood. As to subset: CD45RA+ positively selected. CDR3 in amino acids: CSATGQLNTEAFF. As DNA, the CDR3 is TGCAGCGCTACGGGACAGTTGAACACTGAAGCTTTCTTT.